In its sample, the clone carrying this TCR beta chain was seen once. These data are taken from a study of shared clonotypes between healthy human individuals. The assay was immunoSEQ multiplex PCR, and TCRdb's table has in-frame clones only and misses some. This table has about 1 million clones, around 76% appearing once. From germline, CDR1 is SGHNT and CDR2 YYREEE (reference sequence). Trimming cost V 3 bases and J 6 bases, with 12 bases left between them. The CDR3 spans 13 residues. Sequenced: memory CD4+ T cells sorted from blood. Subset defined: CD45RA-negative fraction. This chain links TRBV5-4 with TRBJ1-2; tentative D call: TRBD1 (5 bases). The sequence came from a man between 18 and 29 years old in good health. The CDR3 region has the DNA TGTGCCAGCAGCTCCTCGGGCAGGGATGGCTACACCTTC. Its translation: CASSSSGRDGYTF.